This T cell receptor beta chain was sequenced in a study of CDR3 diversity in severe acne. Each CDR3 protein gets one entry after TCRdb re-called the PCR reads with MiXCR. The repertoire includes roughly 100,000 distinct CDR3 sequences, about half of them detected once, and roughly 12% sits in the top ten. The V gene lost 9 bases and the J gene lost 4 bases, with 6 bases spanning the gap. Germline CDR1 and CDR2: ENHRY and SYGVKD. This CDR3 spans 10 amino acids. The chain joins TRBV10-3 to TRBJ1-2; D unclear. The sequence came from a male donor with acne. The sequencing input was blood. The CDR3 DNA follows: TGTGCCATACTAGGCTATGGCTACACCTTC. Its translation is CAILGYGYTF.